This T cell receptor beta chain was sequenced during a study of beta chain features in type 1 diabetes. Study results and limitations: In type 1 diabetes patients, VDJ junctions had fewer insertions; deletions at these junctions were more frequent.

This clone has more than one count but fewer than ten. Its antigen is not known. Of the isolated RNA, all was reverse transcribed, and so the sequenced material was expressed TCRB transcripts. Clones were sequenced by immunoSEQ multiplex PCR, and TCRdb holds only the in-frame ones, with some missing. The table has 150,000 to 180,000 clones, 8.1% seen once. Germline V gene sequence: CDR1 ENHRY, CDR2 SYGVKD. V lost 6 bases and J lost 1; bases outside the gene matches: 6. The CDR3 runs to 14 residues. J is TRBJ2-7 and V is TRBV10-3; 7 bases align to TRBD1. The sequence was obtained from a man aged 18 to 30 in good health. The sequencing sample was made of central memory CD4+ T cells from blood. In DNA, the CDR3 is TGTGCCATCAGCGATACACAGGGGTCCTACGAGCAGTACTTC. Encoded protein: CAISDTQGSYEQYF.